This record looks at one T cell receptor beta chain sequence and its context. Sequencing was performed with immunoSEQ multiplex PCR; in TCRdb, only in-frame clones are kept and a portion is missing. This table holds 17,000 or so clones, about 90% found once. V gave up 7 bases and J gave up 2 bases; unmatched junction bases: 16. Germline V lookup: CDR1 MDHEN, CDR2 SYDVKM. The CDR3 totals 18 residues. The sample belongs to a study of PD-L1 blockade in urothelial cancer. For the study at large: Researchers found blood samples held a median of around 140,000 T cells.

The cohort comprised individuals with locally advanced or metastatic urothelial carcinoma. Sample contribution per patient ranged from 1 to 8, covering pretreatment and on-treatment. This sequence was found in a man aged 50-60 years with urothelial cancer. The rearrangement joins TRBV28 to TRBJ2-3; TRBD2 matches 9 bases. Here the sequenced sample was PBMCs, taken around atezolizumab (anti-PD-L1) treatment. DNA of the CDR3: TGTGCCAGCATCCCCTGGGCCCAGACTAGCGGACCCACAGATACGCAGTATTTT. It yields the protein CASIPWAQTSGPTDTQYF.